This TCR beta chain was sequenced in a study of cytomegalovirus exposure and HLA in healthy donors. This CDR3 comprises 12 residues. The study ran its PCR with 60 Vbeta and 13 Jbeta primers. This table comes from immunoSEQ multiplex PCR, and its TCRdb copy is limited to in-frame clones, with some not included. The sample holds around 100,000 clones, 75% to 80% seen once. This clone showed up just a few times. The source is a woman between 40 and 50 years old in good health and CMV-seropositive. The chain couples TRBV21-1 to TRBJ1-1. TRBV21-1 is deemed a pseudogene. Sample: PBMCs. In DNA, the CDR3 is TGTGCCAGCAGCAACCGGGAACCTGAAGCTTTCTTT. Encoded protein: CASSNREPEAFF.